Detailed here is one T cell receptor beta chain. In the authors' workflow: Nucleated cell counts were estimated from reference gene primer amplification. Only in-frame clones appear in the TCRdb table, and some are missing; sequencing was by immunoSEQ multiplex PCR. That table gives V, J and clone size, and the DNA gave D and trimming. The sample comprises some 460,000 clones, roughly 87% of which are singletons, and about 0.75% rests with the top ten. This sample is part of a study of blood T cell repertoires in COVID-19. Study information: The cDNA or gDNA used as material had been derived from T cells, B-cell-depleted T cells, or PBMCs.

Participants were aged roughly 18 to 90 years, lived in about 26 US areas, and enrolled virtually. The CDR3 sequence is 15 residues long. Looked up from germline, CDR1 is SGHRS and CDR2 is YFSETQ. The V and J ends lost 7 bases and 4 bases, in that order; junction bases with no gene match: 8. The material sequenced was PBMCs or T cells enriched from blood (not recorded which). The chain is built from TRBV5-1 and TRBJ2-1, with 10 positions matching TRBD1. This receptor was obtained from a woman aged 18 to 35 who had recovered from COVID-19. The CDR3 loop reads CASSSGTGVYNEQFF. The CDR3 region has the DNA TGCGCCAGCTCCTCCGGGACAGGGGTGTACAATGAGCAGTTCTTC.